These T cell receptor beta chains were read from a single sample in a study of cytomegalovirus exposure and HLA in healthy donors. Data came from immunoSEQ multiplex PCR; TCRdb stores just in-frame clones and leaves some out. The sample yields more than 150,000 clones, just over 75% seen once. Sequenced input: PBMCs. All receptors derive from a man aged 35 to 55 in good health and CMV-seronegative. The CDR3 runs from the conserved cysteine through the conserved F or W. D genes are given only for firm matches. The listing skips clone size in some rows; elsewhere it reads once, few, many or a size class.

TRBV4-1,-,TRBJ1-4,TRBD1,TGCGCCAGCAGCCTAGACCGGGACAGGGGAAGGCGAACTAATGAAAAACTGTTTTTT,CASSLDRDRGRRTNEKLFF
TRBV6-1,-,TRBJ2-3,-,TGTGCCAGCAGTGAAGCCGACGGGTCGGGGTCAGATACGCAGTATTTT,CASSEADGSGSDTQYF
TRBV15,once,TRBJ2-5,-,TGTGCCACCAACCCAGGCATTTACCAAGAGACCCAGTACTTC,CATNPGIYQETQYF
TRBV28,-,TRBJ1-4,-,TGTGCCAGCAGTCCGGGACACCCTAATGAAAAACTGTTTTTT,CASSPGHPNEKLFF
TRBV7-9,-,TRBJ2-2,-,TGTGCCAGCAGCTTTGCTAGCTCCGGGGAGCTGTTTTTT,CASSFASSGELFF
TRBV19,-,TRBJ1-5,-,TGTGCCAGTAGTACCCACTCCGGGACAAAGGGCAATCAGCCCCAGCATTTT,CASSTHSGTKGNQPQHF
TRBV7-9,once,TRBJ1-1,-,TGTGCCAGCAGCTACGAACCCCAGGGGCGGACTGAAGCTTTCTTT,CASSYEPQGRTEAFF
TRBV7-9,-,TRBJ1-1,-,TGTTCCAGCACCGAAAGAGATGGGAGGCTCACTGAAGCTTTCTTT,CSSTERDGRLTEAFF
TRBV7-9,-,TRBJ2-2,-,TGTGCCAGCAGCTACCCCGACAGATCCACCGGGGAGCTGTTTTTT,CASSYPDRSTGELFF
TRBV6-5,-,TRBJ2-3,TRBD1,TGTGCCAGCAGTTACTCGTTAACAGGGGGTGATACGCAGTATTTT,CASSYSLTGGDTQYF
TRBV5-1,-,TRBJ1-3,-,TGCGCCAGCACCGGGTCGGAAGGAAACACCATATATTTT,CASTGSEGNTIYF
TRBV30,-,TRBJ2-4,-,TGTGCCTGCGAGAGGGAAAATACTCAGTACTTC,CACERENTQYF
TRBV14,-,TRBJ2-2,-,TGTGCCAGCAGCCCCGCCGGGAGCCCCGCGAACACCGGGGAGCTGTTTTTT,CASSPAGSPANTGELFF
TRBV30,few,TRBJ2-7,-,TGTGCCTGGAGTCCCGACAGGAACTACGAGCAGTACTTC,CAWSPDRNYEQYF
TRBV27,-,TRBJ1-2,TRBD1,TGTGCCAGCAGTCCGACAGGGCCATATGGCTACACCTTC,CASSPTGPYGYTF
TRBV19,-,TRBJ2-1,TRBD2,TGTGCCAGTAGCACCGGGAGGGTCTACAATGAGCAGTTCTTC,CASSTGRVYNEQFF
TRBV6-5,-,TRBJ2-3,TRBD2,TGTGCCAGCAGTTCTAGCGGGAGGACAGATACGCAGTATTTT,CASSSSGRTDTQYF
TRBV9,once,TRBJ2-6,TRBD1,TGTGCCAGCAGCGTAGGGTCCTGGGGGGGACAGGGGGCGGGTGGGGCCAACGTCCTGACTTTC,CASSVGSWGGQGAGGANVLTF
TRBV7-8,few,TRBJ1-3,-,TGTGCCAGCAGCTTAAACAGGGAAAACACCATATATTTT,CASSLNRENTIYF
TRBV7-9,-,TRBJ1-2,-,TGTGCCAGCAGCTTAAACCGGGACACAGCTAACTATGGCTACACCTTC,CASSLNRDTANYGYTF
TRBV7-6,-,TRBJ1-4,-,TGTGCCAGCAGCTTAGTAGCTAGACCAACTAATGAAAAACTGTTTTTT,CASSLVARPTNEKLFF
TRBV9,-,TRBJ2-3,TRBD1,TGTGCCAGCAGCGCTATGACAGGGGGCCCAGATACGCAGTATTTT,CASSAMTGGPDTQYF
TRBV5-1,-,TRBJ2-7,TRBD1,TGCGCCAGCAGCCCCGGACAGGGGTTCTACGAGCAGTACTTC,CASSPGQGFYEQYF
TRBV25-1,few,TRBJ2-2,-,TGTGCCAGCAGTGAATGGAAGGGGGCGAACACCGGGGAGCTGTTTTTT,CASSEWKGANTGELFF
TRBV27,-,TRBJ2-1,-,TGTGCCAGCACCATCTTCGGGGGAAGCTCCTACAATGAGCAGTTCTTC,CASTIFGGSSYNEQFF
TRBV2,-,TRBJ2-7,TRBD1,TGTGCCAGCACCGAGAATAGGGGGCCCTACGAGCAGTACTTC,CASTENRGPYEQYF
TRBV25-1,-,TRBJ1-2,TRBD1,TGTGCCAGCAGTGATTCCCGAACGGGACAGGCCTATGGCTACACCTTC,CASSDSRTGQAYGYTF
TRBV7-6,few,TRBJ2-7,TRBD1,TGTGCCAGCAGCTTCCAATGGGGACAGAACGAGCAGTACTTC,CASSFQWGQNEQYF
TRBV28,-,TRBJ2-7,-,TGTGCCAGCAGCCTCACTCCTCTAAGCTCTGAGGAGCAGTACTTC,CASSLTPLSSEEQYF
TRBV9,-,TRBJ2-3,TRBD1,TGTGCCAGCAGCGTAGGTCGACAGGGGGCCCAAGATACGCAGTATTTT,CASSVGRQGAQDTQYF
TRBV15,-,TRBJ1-1,-,TGTGCCACCAGCAGAGATTCCGGTGTTGATGCTTTCTTT,CATSRDSGVDAFF
TRBV27,-,TRBJ2-6,-,TGTGCCAGCAGTTTCCACGGGGACAACCGCTCTGGGGCCAACGTCCTGACTTTC,CASSFHGDNRSGANVLTF
TRBV9,-,TRBJ2-7,-,TGTGCCAGCAGCGTAAACCCGAGACAGGACTACGAGCAGTACTTC,CASSVNPRQDYEQYF